This T cell receptor (beta chain) was observed in a study of CXCR3 chemokines and chemotherapy response in bladder cancer. TCRdb independently ran MiXCR on the PCR reads; one entry per CDR3 protein. The sample consists of a few thousand distinct CDR3 sequences, about 7% of them appearing once. V lost 1 base to trimming and J lost 7 bases; unmatched junction nucleotides: 6. This CDR3 has 16 residues. Germline CDR1 is SEHNR and CDR2 is FQNEAQ (reference sequence). The clonotype comes from a human donor with bladder cancer that responded to neoadjuvant chemotherapy. The V call is TRBV7-9, the J call TRBJ2-1, with 11 bases lining up with TRBD1. This material was obtained from a patient whose treatment included neoadjuvant chemotherapy. CDR3 in amino acids: CASSLGGTGGWNEQFF. The CDR3 region has the DNA TGTGCCAGCAGCTTAGGGGGGACAGGGGGATGGAATGAGCAGTTCTTC.